Shown below are 20 T cell receptor beta chains from a single sample sequenced in a study of radiotherapy plus CTLA-4 blockade in lung cancer. TCRdb keeps only in-frame clones here, not all; method: immunoSEQ multiplex PCR. Of fewer than 100,000 clones in the sample, around 86% were seen once. Source: peripheral blood, taken from a patient treated with radiotherapy plus ipilimumab. These TCRs come from a human donor with non-small cell lung cancer who had stable disease on radiotherapy plus ipilimumab.

J is TRBJ2-7 and V is TRBV5-5; D ambiguous. CDR1 is SGHKS, CDR2 YYEKEE, per germline (reference sequence). Trimming stripped 4 bases from V and 2 bases from J, with 19 bases between. The CDR3 runs to 16 residues. CDR3 in amino acids: CASSPPTRLGTYEQYF. CDR3 DNA: TGTGCCAGCAGCCCCCCCACCAGGCTAGGAACCTACGAGCAGTACTTC.

V gene TRBV7-8 combines with J gene TRBJ2-2, with 11 nucleotides matching TRBD2. CDR3 length: 18 amino acids. J was trimmed by 2 bases and V by 4 bases; bases with no gene match: 9. Germline V gene data show CDR1 as SGHVS and CDR2 as FQNEAQ. The DNA of the CDR3 is TGTGCCAGCAGCTCGAGACTAGCGGGAAGTGTCAACACCGGGGAGCTGTTTTTT. As protein: CASSSRLAGSVNTGELFF.

The chain employs TRBV5-8 and TRBJ1-5, with D perhaps matching TRBD1 (5 bases). Trimming cost V 3 bases and J 0 bases, with 10 bases left between them. The CDR3 sequence is 15 residues long. Looked up from germline, CDR1 is SGHTS and CDR2 is YDEGEE. The CDR3 protein is CASSWRQYSNQPQHF. As DNA, the CDR3 is TGTGCCAGCAGCTGGCGACAGTATAGCAATCAGCCCCAGCATTTT.

This clone was picked up a small number of times. This chain connects TRBV19 to TRBJ1-6; D gene ambiguous. Trimming pared 5 bases from V and 15 bases from J, leaving 32 bases between. The CDR3 runs 18 residues. Germline values: CDR1 LNHDA, CDR2 SQIVND (reference sequence). The CDR3 DNA follows: TGTGCCAGTAGTGCGGTACTACGAGGGAGGGAAAGACTCCGGCTCCTCCACTTT. Protein sequence: CASSAVLRGRERLRLLHF.

This clone was seen a single time. This sequence joins TRBV2 and TRBJ2-1; D is possibly TRBD1 or TRBD2 (5 bases each). From germline, CDR1 is SNHLY and CDR2 FYNNEI. The V end was cut by 4 bases, the J end by 2 bases, with 12 bases between. The CDR3 covers 15 residues. CDR3 residues: CASSGQRSAYNEQFF. In DNA, the CDR3 is TGTGCCAGCAGTGGACAGCGGAGCGCCTACAATGAGCAGTTCTTC.

This chain connects TRBV6-1 to TRBJ1-1; 11 bases match TRBD1. This CDR3 spans 14 amino acids. Trimming cost V 5 bases and J 6 bases; bases outside gene matches: 5. CDR1 is MNHNS, CDR2 SASEGT, per germline. CDR3 DNA sequence: TGTGCCAGCAGTTGGACAGGGGGCACGGCTGAAGCTTTCTTT. Amino acid sequence: CASSWTGGTAEAFF.

CDR3 amino acids: CASSGDASGSPLHF. The CDR3 DNA reads as TGTGCCAGCAGCGGGGACGCGAGCGGTTCACCCCTCCACTTT. The chain couples TRBV2 to TRBJ1-6; tentatively, D is TRBD1 (5 bases). CDR1 is SNHLY and CDR2 is FYNNEI in the germline V gene. The V and J ends lost 6 bases and 9 bases respectively, with 15 bases between them. The CDR3 is 14 amino acids. Combining the CDR3 with reference TRBV2 and TRBJ1-6 gives the whole variable domain EPEVTQTPSHQVTQMGQEVILRCVPISNHLYFYWYRQILGQKVEFLVSFYNNEISEKSEIFDDQFSVERPDGSNFTLKIRSTKLEDSAMYFCASSGDASGSPLHFGNGTRLTVT.

The chain uses TRBV2 and TRBJ1-1, with D unclear. This CDR3 has 14 amino acids. The germline CDR1 and CDR2 sequences are SNHLY and FYNNEI. Trimming stripped 6 bases from V and 0 bases from J, with 11 bases between. The CDR3 loop reads CASREHGMNTEAFF. CDR3 DNA sequence: TGTGCCAGCAGAGAGCACGGAATGAACACTGAAGCTTTCTTT.

The J gene is TRBJ1-2, the V gene TRBV14, with unresolved D. This CDR3 is built from 15 residues. Germline V CDR1 and CDR2: SGHDN, FVKESK. Between the trimmed V and J ends, which lost 0 bases and 9 bases, there was a span of 17 bases. CDR3 sequence reads: CASSQENRQAGSYTF. The CDR3 DNA sequence: TGTGCCAGCAGCCAAGAAAATCGGCAGGCGGGGAGCTACACCTTC.

The chain joins TRBV25-1 to TRBJ2-5, with D unresolved. V was cut by 2 bases and J by 5 bases, with 21 bases left in between. Germline assignment: CDR1 MGHDK and CDR2 SYGVNS. This CDR3 contains 17 residues. The DNA for the CDR3 is TGTGCCAGCAGTGAAGGGGTCGTTGGCCGGGCCCGCGAGACCCAGTACTTC. Translated: CASSEGVVGRARETQYF.

This chain uses TRBV15 with TRBJ2-3, with 12 bases lining up with TRBD1. This CDR3 spans 17 amino acids. V gave up 3 bases and J gave up 6 bases; unmatched junction bases: 10. Germline assignment: CDR1 LNHNV and CDR2 YYDKDF (reference sequence). In DNA, the CDR3 is TGTGCCACCAGCAGTTATTGGGACAGGGGGCCGGGCGATACGCAGTATTTT. The encoded protein is CATSSYWDRGPGDTQYF.

The V call is TRBV2, the J call TRBJ1-6; 9 nucleotides line up with TRBD1. Germline-derived CDR1 and CDR2 are SNHLY and FYNNEI. The CDR3 covers 15 residues. Germline trimming cut 6 bases from V and 5 bases from J; bases unmatched to any gene: 5. CDR3 coding DNA: TGTGCCAGCAGACCGGGACAGGGAAATAATTCACCCCTCCACTTT. Amino acid sequence: CASRPGQGNNSPLHF.

The chain uses TRBV6-4 and TRBJ2-3; tentatively, D is TRBD1 (6 bases). The ends were cut back, 2 bases at V and 0 bases at J, with 9 bases in the middle. Germline V CDR1 and CDR2: MRHNA, SNTAGT. CDR3 length equals 15 residues. DNA for the CDR3: TGTGCCAGCAGTGACCAGGGGCTTAGCACAGATACGCAGTATTTT. Its translation: CASSDQGLSTDTQYF.

V gene TRBV2 combines with J gene TRBJ2-3, with 10 bases that match TRBD2. CDR3 size: 15 residues. Germline V gene lookup returns CDR1 SNHLY and CDR2 FYNNEI. J lost 4 bases, V lost 6 bases, and 7 bases had no gene match. CDR3 residues: CASSPTSGESDTQYF. Written as DNA, the CDR3 is TGTGCCAGCAGCCCTACTAGCGGGGAATCAGATACGCAGTATTTT.

The count of this clone is one. The genes are TRBV6-5 and TRBJ1-1; D might be TRBD1 (6 bases). The CDR3 consists of 13 residues. Germline V gene lookup returns CDR1 MNHEY and CDR2 SVGAGI. V lost 6 bases and J 1 base, leaving 9 bases between the germline ends. CDR3 residues: CASSWGPNTEAFF. CDR3 DNA: TGTGCCAGCAGCTGGGGGCCGAACACTGAAGCTTTCTTT.

V gene TRBV4-2 combines with J gene TRBJ2-1; D unclear. The CDR3 length is 18 residues. V gave up 0 bases and J gave up 6 bases, with 21 bases separating them. Germline V CDR1 and CDR2: LGHNA, YNFKEQ. Written as DNA, the CDR3 is TGTGCCAGCAGCCAAGATCTGAACGGGCTCCCTCGATTCAATGAGCAGTTCTTC. It specifies CASSQDLNGLPRFNEQFF.

The genes are TRBV13 and TRBJ2-1; maybe TRBD2 (5 bases). CDR1 and CDR2 (germline): PRHDT, FYEKMQ (reference sequence). CDR3 size: 15 residues. V was pared by 7 bases and J by 1 base, with 14 bases between. CDR3 nucleotides: TGTGCCAGCACCAAGACCCGGGATTCCTACAATGAGCAGTTCTTC. This translates into CASTKTRDSYNEQFF.

The CDR3 is CASSEGNEKLFF. CDR3 coding DNA: TGTGCCAGCAGTGAAGGTAACGAAAAACTGTTTTTT. The rearrangement links TRBV25-1 to TRBJ1-4; D is unclear. Between the trimmed V and J ends, which lost 2 bases and 8 bases, there was a span of 6 bases. The length of the CDR3 is 12 residues. The germline V gene encodes CDR1 MGHDK and CDR2 SYGVNS.

CDR3 nucleotide sequence: TGTGCCAGCAGCTTAGCCGCGGGGGGGACCACCTACGAGCAGTACTTC. It codes for CASSLAAGGTTYEQYF. J is TRBJ2-7 and V is TRBV7-6, with 9 positions matching TRBD2. This CDR3 region has 16 residues. The V segment lost 0 bases and the J segment 2 bases; nucleotides outside the gene matches: 5. Per the germline V gene, CDR1 is SGHVS and CDR2 is FNYEAQ.

This clone was observed a handful of times. The rearrangement joins TRBV19 to TRBJ2-1; 7 positions match TRBD1. Germline CDR1 is LNHDA and CDR2 is SQIVND (reference sequence). This CDR3 has 16 amino acids. With 5 bases clipped from V and 0 bases from J, the junction kept 7 bases outside the gene matches. The CDR3: CASSLHWDSSYNEQFF. The CDR3 DNA is TGTGCCAGTAGTCTCCACTGGGACAGCTCCTACAATGAGCAGTTCTTC.